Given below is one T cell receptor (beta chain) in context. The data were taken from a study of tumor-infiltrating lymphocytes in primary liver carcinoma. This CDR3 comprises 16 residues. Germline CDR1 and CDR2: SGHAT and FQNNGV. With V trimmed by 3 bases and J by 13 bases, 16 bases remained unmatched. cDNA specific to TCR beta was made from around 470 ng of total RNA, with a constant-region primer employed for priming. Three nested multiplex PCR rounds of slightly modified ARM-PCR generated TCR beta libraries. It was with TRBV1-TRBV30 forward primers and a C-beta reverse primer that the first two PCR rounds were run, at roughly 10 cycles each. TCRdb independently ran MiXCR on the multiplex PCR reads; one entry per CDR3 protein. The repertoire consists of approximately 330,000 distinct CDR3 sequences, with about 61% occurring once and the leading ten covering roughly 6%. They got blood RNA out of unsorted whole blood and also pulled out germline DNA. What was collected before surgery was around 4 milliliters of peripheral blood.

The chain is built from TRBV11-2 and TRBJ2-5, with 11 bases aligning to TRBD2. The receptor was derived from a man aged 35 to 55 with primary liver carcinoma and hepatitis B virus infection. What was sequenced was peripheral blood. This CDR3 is CASSFKGGLAGGALYF. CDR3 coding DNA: TGTGCCAGCAGCTTCAAGGGGGGATTAGCGGGAGGGGCCCTGTACTTC. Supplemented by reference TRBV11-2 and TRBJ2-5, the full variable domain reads EAGVAQSPRYKIIEKRQSVAFWCNPISGHATLYWYQQILGQGPKLLIQFQNNGVVDDSQLPKDRFSAERLKGVDSTLKIQPAKLEDSAVYLCASSFKGGLAGGALYFGPGTRLLVL.